The next 15 T cell receptor beta chains were all read from a single sample in a study of T cell repertoires in cytomegalovirus infection (dated by TCRdb to the late 2010s). Antigens of these TCRs are unknown. This specimen's treatment or condition label, interpreted: in vitro stimulation with specific CMV peptide epitopes to enrich CMV-specific T cells. The sample was run on an Illumina HiSeq 1500. In TCRdb, the public reads were trimmed at Q25 with fastp and aligned with MiXCR, with productive beta chains retained. Rows are unified per CDR3 protein, each entry keeping the most common DNA and genes. Across this sample there are 250,000 to 300,000 distinct CDR3 sequences, with roughly a fifth seen only once. The ten largest clones take up roughly 19% of the sample. Material: cultured PBMCs, obtained from culture after CMV antigen stimulation. Every receptor here comes from a human donor in good health (CMV status not recorded). Some clones in this sample may be carry-over from other donors' samples.

This clonotype was seen a handful of times. J is TRBJ2-1 and V is TRBV28; perhaps TRBD1 as D (6 bases). Trimming removed 5 bases from V and 0 bases from J, with 8 bases in between. Germline assignment: CDR1 MDHEN and CDR2 SYDVKM. This CDR3 contains 14 residues. CDR3: CASSKGVSYNEQFF. In DNA, the CDR3 is TGTGCCAGCAGTAAGGGGGTCTCCTACAATGAGCAGTTCTTC.

This clonotype was counted many times. The chain has TRBV7-3 and TRBJ2-5; weak D call: TRBD2 (7 bases). V was trimmed by 2 bases and J by 5 bases, leaving 18 bases between them. Germline CDR1 reads SGHTA; CDR2 reads FQGTGA. The CDR3 has 16 residues. In nucleotides, the CDR3 is TGTGCCAGCAGCTTAGGAGGGGGGGGCTATCCGGAGACCCAGTACTTC. Its protein product is CASSLGGGGYPETQYF.

This clonotype showed up many times. The rearrangement links TRBV7-2 to TRBJ1-3; D uncertain. The germline V gene encodes CDR1 SGHTA and CDR2 FQGNSA. The CDR3 covers 14 residues. Trimming removed 5 bases from V and 6 bases from J, with 14 bases in between. For the CDR3, the DNA is TGTGCCAGCAGCCCGCCGGGAACGAAAAACACCATATATTTT. The encoded protein is CASSPPGTKNTIYF. Drawing the rest from reference TRBV7-2 and TRBJ1-3, the complete variable domain is GAGVSQSPSNKVTEKGKDVELRCDPISGHTALYWYRQSLGQGLEFLIYFQGNSAPDKSGLPSDRFSAERTGGSVSTLTIQRTQQEDSAVYLCASSPPGTKNTIYFGEGSWLTVV.

The rearrangement joins TRBV12-3 or TRBV12-4 to TRBJ2-1; 10 positions match TRBD1. Trimming at V came to 6 bases and at J to 2 bases, leaving 4 bases not matched to a gene. The CDR3 runs to 15 residues. The CDR3 DNA is TGTGCCAGCAGAAACGGACAGGGGGCCTACAATGAGCAGTTCTTC. Protein sequence: CASRNGQGAYNEQFF.

The genes are TRBV19 and TRBJ2-5; 7 bases fit TRBD1. The CDR3 totals 16 residues. The germline CDR1 and CDR2 sequences are LNHDA and SQIVND (reference sequence). V shed 4 bases, J shed 0 bases, and the junction held 8 bases outside the gene matches. CDR3 residues: CASSTNRDSNQETQYF. CDR3 bases: TGTGCCAGTAGTACTAACCGGGACAGCAACCAAGAGACCCAGTACTTC.

This chain joins TRBV27 and TRBJ1-6; D remains ambiguous. Germline loops: CDR1 MNHEY, CDR2 SMNVEV (reference sequence). The V and J ends lost 3 bases and 9 bases respectively, with 15 bases between them. This CDR3 is built from 15 residues. The CDR3 is CASSFRWDGSSPLHF. The CDR3 bases are TGTGCCAGCAGTTTTCGGTGGGATGGCAGTTCACCCCTCCACTTT.

This clonotype was seen at least ten times. The chain carries TRBV19 and TRBJ2-3; TRBD2 agrees at 12 bases. Germline-derived CDR1 and CDR2 are LNHDA and SQIVND (reference sequence). The junction had 3 bases not matched to a gene; V was cut back by 2 bases and J by 0 bases. The CDR3 loop spans 17 amino acids. CDR3 region: CASSIRTSGTSTDTQYF. In DNA, the CDR3 is TGTGCCAGTAGTATAAGGACTAGCGGGACCAGCACAGATACGCAGTATTTT.

A few counts support this clonotype. V gene TRBV6-2 or TRBV6-3 combines with J gene TRBJ2-7; 11 bases agree with TRBD2. V lost 5 bases, J lost 5 bases, and 11 bases stayed unmatched. This CDR3 contains 16 residues. Looked up from germline, CDR1 is MNHEY and CDR2 is SVGEGT. The CDR3 is CASSPALAGGSNEQYV. The CDR3 nucleotides read TGTGCCAGCAGTCCAGCTTTAGCGGGAGGGAGTAACGAGCAGTACGTC.

V and J are TRBV11-2 and TRBJ2-1; 11 bases line up with TRBD2. The CDR3 runs 17 residues. With V trimmed by 1 base and J by 10 bases, 12 bases remained unmatched. CDR1 and CDR2 from the germline V gene are SGHAT and FQNNGV. The CDR3 is CASSLGVAGGPWEEQFF. CDR3 DNA: TGTGCCAGCAGCTTAGGCGTAGCGGGAGGGCCGTGGGAGGAGCAGTTCTTC.

The table lists this clonotype with a few counts. The J gene is TRBJ2-3, the V gene TRBV7-6; TRBD2 is a possible D gene (6 bases). The V end was cut by 2 bases, the J end by 3 bases, with 15 bases between. The germline V gene encodes CDR1 SGHVS and CDR2 FNYEAQ. The CDR3 contains 16 residues. Written as DNA, the CDR3 is TGTGCCAGCAGCTTAAATGGGGGAGGAGTGACAGATACGCAGTATTTT. The encoded protein is CASSLNGGGVTDTQYF.

This chain joins TRBV5-4 and TRBJ2-7; 9 bases line up with TRBD1. Trimming cost V 4 bases and J 1 base; bases outside gene matches: 9. The CDR3 is made up of 16 amino acids. Germline assignment: CDR1 SGHNT and CDR2 YYREEE (reference sequence). The CDR3 DNA reads TGTGCCAGCAGCGCACTACAGGGGGCTGCGTCCTACGAGCAGTACTTC. Protein product: CASSALQGAASYEQYF.

The chain links TRBV2 to TRBJ2-5, with a weak D call TRBD2 (7 bases). The CDR3 runs to 11 residues. Germline CDR1 and CDR2: SNHLY and FYNNEI. V dropped 11 bases and J dropped 4 bases, with 11 bases sitting between them. In DNA, the CDR3 is TGTGCCGAGGGGGGGCTAGAGACCCAGTACTTC. Translation: CAEGGLETQYF. The variable domain in full, completed from reference TRBV2 and TRBJ2-5, reads EPEVTQTPSHQVTQMGQEVILRCVPISNHLYFYWYRQILGQKVEFLVSFYNNEISEKSEIFDDQFSVERPDGSNFTLKIRSTKLEDSAMYFCAEGGLETQYFGPGTRLLVL.

This clonotype was observed once. The V call is TRBV6-2 or TRBV6-3, the J call TRBJ2-7, with a possible D match to TRBD1 (6 bases). CDR1 is MNHEY and CDR2 is SVGEGT in the germline V gene. V lost 4 bases and J lost 0, with 13 bases in between. CDR3 length equals 15 residues. The CDR3 nucleotides are TGTGCCAGCAGTTGGGGACACGCGAACTCCTACGAGCAGTACGTC. It encodes CASSWGHANSYEQYV.

This clonotype has only a few counts. The rearrangement uses TRBV28 and TRBJ2-7, with 8 bases that match TRBD2. The trim removed 6 bases at V and 0 bases at J, leaving 4 bases unmatched. Germline loops: CDR1 MDHEN, CDR2 SYDVKM. This CDR3 has 14 amino acids. This chain's CDR3 is CASRREVSSYEQYV. CDR3 nucleotide sequence: TGTGCCAGCAGGCGGGAGGTGAGCTCCTACGAGCAGTACGTC.

This clonotype was detected only a few times. The gene calls are TRBV27 and TRBJ2-3; D gene unclear. CDR1 and CDR2 (germline): MNHEY, SMNVEV (reference sequence). This CDR3 comprises 14 residues. Trimming left V 3 bases short and J 0 bases short, with 7 bases between. The CDR3 sequence: CASSLLSSTDTQYF. CDR3 DNA: TGTGCCAGCAGTTTGCTCTCCAGCACAGATACGCAGTATTTT.